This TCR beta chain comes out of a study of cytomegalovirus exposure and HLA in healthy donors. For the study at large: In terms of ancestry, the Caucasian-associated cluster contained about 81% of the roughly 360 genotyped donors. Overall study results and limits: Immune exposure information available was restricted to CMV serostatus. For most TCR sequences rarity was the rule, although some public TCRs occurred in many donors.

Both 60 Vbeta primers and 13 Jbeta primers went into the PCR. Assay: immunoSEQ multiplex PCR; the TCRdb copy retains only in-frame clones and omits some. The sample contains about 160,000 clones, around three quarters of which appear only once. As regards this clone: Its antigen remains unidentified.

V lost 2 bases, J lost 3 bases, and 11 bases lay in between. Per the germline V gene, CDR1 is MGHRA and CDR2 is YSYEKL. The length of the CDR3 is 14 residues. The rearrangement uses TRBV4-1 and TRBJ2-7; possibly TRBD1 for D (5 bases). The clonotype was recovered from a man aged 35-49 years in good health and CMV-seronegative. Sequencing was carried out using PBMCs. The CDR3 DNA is TGCGCCAGCAGCCAACTCGGACAAAGCTACGAGCAGTACTTC. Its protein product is CASSQLGQSYEQYF.